This T cell receptor beta chain was sequenced during a study of CD8 T cells in ankylosing spondylitis (dated by TCRdb to the late 2010s). Regarding the complete study: To find TCR variants linked to disease, the study profiled T cell receptor beta repertoires in ankylosing spondylitis patients and healthy donors. The full study cohort was made up of 25 to 30 ankylosing spondylitis patients and some 100 healthy donors. Peripheral blood samples were taken, and synovial fluid was additionally collected from ankylosing spondylitis patients. Findings and caveats that apply to the study as a whole: The disease-linked clones showed a CD8+ phenotype and occurred at relatively low frequencies in peripheral blood. Some motif variants were previously reported in synovial fluid and blood of reactive arthritis patients, suggesting common disease-initiation mechanisms. According to the report, matched synovial fluid samples from ankylosing spondylitis patients were significantly enriched for the disease-linked clones. Blood from ankylosing spondylitis patients appeared to be characterized by a TCR beta motif made up of several highly homologous amino acid variants.

This clonotype is classified as medium-sized (0.01 to 0.1%). No antigen is known for it. Base qualities are missing; no much larger clone stands one base away. Sequencing took place on an Illumina HiSeq 2500. TCR beta libraries were prepared by quantitative 5'-RACE with molecular barcodes. The authors' analysis ran thus. A new computational method, built on a probabilistic model of VDJ rearrangement, was used to identify disease-linked TCR variants. TCRdb reprocessing: public reads trimmed at Q25 with fastp, clones called with MiXCR, in-frame beta chains kept. One record per CDR3 amino acid sequence lists the most common genes and DNA. TCRdb, not the original authors, processed these V and J calls. The sample table records around 88,000 distinct CDR3 sequences; about 9% of these occur just once. Clones ranked in the top ten supply over 4.5% of the sample. The specimen was blood, either unsorted or a sorted T cell fraction (not recorded which). The TCR comes from a male donor with ankylosing spondylitis or in good health (not recorded which).

The DNA is TGTGCCAGCAGTCGACAGGGCACTCGGGAAAAACTGTTTTTT. This translates into CASSRQGTREKLFF. The V gene is TRBV6-1 and the J gene is TRBJ1-4; a stretch of 7 junction bases matches TRBD1. From the germline V gene, CDR1 is MNHNS and CDR2 is SASEGT. The CDR3 spans 14 residues, from the cysteine through the phenylalanine. Just CDR3 DNA is preserved here, 42 bases in frame from base 1. Trimming removed 5 bases from V and 8 bases from J; the gene matches leave 8 bases unexplained.